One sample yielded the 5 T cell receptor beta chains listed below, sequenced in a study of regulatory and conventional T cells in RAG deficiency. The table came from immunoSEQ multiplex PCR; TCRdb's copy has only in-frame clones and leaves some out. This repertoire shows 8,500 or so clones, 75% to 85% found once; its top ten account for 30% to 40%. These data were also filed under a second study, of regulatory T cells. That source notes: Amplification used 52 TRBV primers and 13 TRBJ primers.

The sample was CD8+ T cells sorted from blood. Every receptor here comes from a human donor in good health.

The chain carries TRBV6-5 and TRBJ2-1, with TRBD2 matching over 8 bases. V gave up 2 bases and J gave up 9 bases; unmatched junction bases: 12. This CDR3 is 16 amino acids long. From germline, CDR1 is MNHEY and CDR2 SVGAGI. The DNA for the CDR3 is TGTGCCAGCAGTTACACTTGGCGGGAGGAGGCTGGTGAGCAGTTCTTC. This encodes CASSYTWREEAGEQFF.

CDR3 loop: CASSLRGGYTTGELFF. CDR3 DNA: TGTGCCAGCAGCTTACGAGGGGGATATACCACCGGGGAGCTGTTTTTT. The chain carries TRBV7-9 and TRBJ2-2; TRBD1 might be the D (6 bases). The CDR3 is made up of 16 amino acids. The V and J ends lost 2 bases and 4 bases respectively, with 14 bases between them. The germline V gene has CDR1 SEHNR and CDR2 FQNEAQ (reference sequence).

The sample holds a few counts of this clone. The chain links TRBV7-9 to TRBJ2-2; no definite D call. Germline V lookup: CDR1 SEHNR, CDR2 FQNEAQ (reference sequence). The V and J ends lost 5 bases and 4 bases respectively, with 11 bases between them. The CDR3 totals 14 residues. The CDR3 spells CASSTSKGTGELFF. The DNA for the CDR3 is TGTGCCAGCAGCACGTCCAAGGGCACCGGGGAGCTGTTTTTT.

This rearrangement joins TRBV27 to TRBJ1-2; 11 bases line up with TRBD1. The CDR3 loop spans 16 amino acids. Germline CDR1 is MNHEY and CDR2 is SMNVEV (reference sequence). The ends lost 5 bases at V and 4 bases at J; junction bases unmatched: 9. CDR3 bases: TGTGCCAGCAGTCCGGCGGGACAGGGGGGTCTCTATGGCTACACCTTC. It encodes CASSPAGQGGLYGYTF.

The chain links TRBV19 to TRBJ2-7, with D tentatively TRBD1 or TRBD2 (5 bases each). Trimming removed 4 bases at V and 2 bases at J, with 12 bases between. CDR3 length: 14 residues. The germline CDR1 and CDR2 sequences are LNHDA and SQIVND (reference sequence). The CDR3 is CASSNRDATYEQYF. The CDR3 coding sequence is TGTGCCAGTAGTAACCGGGACGCTACCTACGAGCAGTACTTC.